This T cell receptor beta chain comes out of a study of siplizumab effects on memory and regulatory T cells (dated by TCRdb to 2018 to 2020). For context, the study as a whole: The effect of the anti-CD2 antibody siplizumab on alloreactive T-cell subsets was examined in allogeneic mixed lymphocyte reactions constructed from human PBMCs. The investigation overall reported the following: Unstimulated naive T cells appeared to be more diverse than memory T cells, and naive cells seemed to make a substantial contribution to the alloresponse. Among mappable alloreactive CD4+ clones, the Treg-derived fraction averaged 68.8% with siplizumab versus 25% to 30% in control reactions. Because sequences at frequencies below about 10^-5 were poorly captured, only a minor fraction of alloreactive clones could be mapped back to unstimulated subsets. About 80-96% of proliferating CD4+ or CD8+ clones could not be given a naive or memory phenotype. No functional confirmation was obtained for the suppressive function of proliferating Tregs from siplizumab cultures. The cumulative frequency of alloreactive sequences that could be traced back to unstimulated CD4+ memory T cells was significantly reduced by siplizumab.

Sorted unstimulated T cells and proliferating T cells recovered from mixed lymphocyte reactions underwent TCRbeta CDR3 sequencing. Fresh whole blood from approximately ten HLA-typed healthy donors was used to isolate PBMCs. Library prep was done by the immunoSEQ multiplex PCR assay. Each sample had about 10^5 TCR templates assayed by the deep sequencing platform. Genomic DNA extracted from sorted T cells was the material used for TCRbeta CDR3 sequencing. As for how the authors treated the data: The R programming language was used for the clonal analysis of the TCRbeta CDR3 data. Alloreactive CD4+ and CD8+ clones were defined by comparing unstimulated samples with post-reaction CFSE-low samples. Alloreactive CD4+ clones were assigned to regulatory or non-regulatory origin by matching sequences to sorted unstimulated Treg and non-Treg repertoires. Drawn from immuneACCESS, this table holds only the in-frame rearrangements with V and J called that TCRdb kept. Clones are partly lost; checked studies trace under half to an unresolved V gene and leave the rest unexplained. V, J and clone size reflect that table, while D and trimming were determined from the DNA. The sample contains fewer than 120,000 clones, 80% to 95% of them found a single time. The ten most abundant clones make up around 1.3% of the sample.

Including the terminal cysteine and phenylalanine, the CDR3 comprises 16 residues. CDR3 DNA is the only sequence kept; it has 48 bases, read in frame from the first base. The germline V gene provides CDR1 SGHRS and CDR2 YFSETQ. Trimming at the junction amounts to 0 bases on V and 2 bases on J, and the germline ends lie 9 bases apart. To note about this clone: It lacks a known antigen. Base qualities were left out, and no much larger clone turns up one base away.

The specimen sequenced was CD4+ T cells sorted from blood. The rearranged chain carries TRBV5-1 and TRBJ2-6; too little of a D gene remains to name it. The TCR was taken from a human donor in good health. The DNA sequence is TGCGCCAGCAGCTTGGCCTGGCTAACTGGGGCCAACGTCCTGACTTTC. This codes for CASSLAWLTGANVLTF. Where the CDR3 stops, the reference TRBV5-1 and TRBJ2-6 genes take over; the full variable domain is KAGVTQTPRYLIKTRGQQVTLSCSPISGHRSVSWYQQTPGQGLQFLFEYFSETQRNKGNFPGRFSGRQFSNSRSEMNVSTLELGDSALYLCASSLAWLTGANVLTFGAGSRLTVL.